Following are 23 T cell receptor beta chains from one sample sequenced in a study of PD-L1 blockade in urothelial cancer. Assay: immunoSEQ multiplex PCR; the TCRdb copy retains only in-frame clones and omits some. The repertoire has some 97,000 clones, about 91% of them found once; the top ten carry over 0.8%. The source material was PBMCs, sampled around atezolizumab (anti-PD-L1) treatment. The receptors were sampled from an elderly woman with urothelial cancer.

This clone was observed a single time. This chain connects TRBV6-4 to TRBJ2-2; weak D call: TRBD2 (5 bases). CDR1 and CDR2 (germline): MRHNA, SNTAGT. This CDR3 has 13 amino acids. Trimming took 7 bases from V and 5 from J, leaving 11 bases between them. In DNA, the CDR3 is TGTGCCAGCAAAGGCTCGGGGACCGGGGAGCTGTTTTTT. This translates into CASKGSGTGELFF.

J is TRBJ2-7 and V is TRBV2; 7 nucleotides line up with TRBD1. There are 15 residues in the CDR3. V was pared by 7 bases and J by 7 bases, with 16 bases of the junction left unmatched. Per germline, CDR1 SNHLY and CDR2 FYNNEI. The chain's CDR3 is CASNRLRDSGGEQYF. The CDR3 DNA sequence: TGTGCCAGCAACCGACTCCGGGACAGTGGGGGAGAGCAGTACTTC.

The V gene is TRBV5-1, the J gene TRBJ2-1, with 8 bases matching TRBD2. There are 16 residues in the CDR3. Unmatched junction bases numbered 13, after V lost 4 bases and J lost 7 bases. Germline V gene sequence: CDR1 SGHRS, CDR2 YFSETQ. The CDR3 DNA reads as TGCGCCAGCAGCCCAAGGACTAGCTCCTTTGGAAATGAGCAGTTCTTC. This sequence encodes CASSPRTSSFGNEQFF. Supplemented by reference TRBV5-1 and TRBJ2-1, the full variable domain reads KAGVTQTPRYLIKTRGQQVTLSCSPISGHRSVSWYQQTPGQGLQFLFEYFSETQRNKGNFPGRFSGRQFSNSRSEMNVSTLELGDSALYLCASSPRTSSFGNEQFFGPGTRLTVL.

This chain links TRBV29-1 with TRBJ2-3; TRBD2 matches at 7 bases. CDR1 and CDR2 (germline): SQVTM, ANQGSEA. The CDR3 is 13 amino acids. The ends lost 5 bases at V and 5 bases at J; junction bases unmatched: 7. CDR3: CSVWRESLDTQYF. The CDR3, as DNA: TGCAGCGTTTGGCGGGAGAGTCTAGATACGCAGTATTTT.

The chain couples TRBV5-6 to TRBJ2-7; D perhaps matches TRBD2 (5 bases). This CDR3 region has 14 residues. The V end was cut by 0 bases, the J end by 0 bases, with 7 bases between. Germline CDR1 SGHDT, CDR2 YYEEEE. The CDR3 protein is CASSLGGPSYEQYF. Written as DNA, the CDR3 is TGTGCCAGCAGCTTGGGCGGGCCCTCCTACGAGCAGTACTTC.

The chain recombines TRBV19 with TRBJ2-2; the D gene is possibly TRBD1 (6 bases). Per germline, CDR1 LNHDA and CDR2 SQIVND (reference sequence). This CDR3 contains 14 residues. Between the trimmed V and J ends, which lost 10 bases and 4 bases, there was a span of 16 bases. The CDR3 protein is CATSQGFVTGELFF. In DNA, the CDR3 is TGTGCCACCAGTCAGGGGTTTGTCACCGGGGAGCTGTTTTTT.

J is TRBJ1-5 and V is TRBV7-2; TRBD1 might be the D (5 bases). Looked up from germline, CDR1 is SGHTA and CDR2 is FQGNSA. Trimming took off 5 bases at V and 2 bases at J, with 10 bases between the two ends. The CDR3 runs to 14 residues. As DNA, the CDR3 is TGTGCCAGCAGCAAATGGGGGGGCAATCAGCCCCAGCATTTT. It is translated as CASSKWGGNQPQHF. The entire variable domain, with the rest obtained from reference TRBV7-2 and TRBJ1-5, is as follows: GAGVSQSPSNKVTEKGKDVELRCDPISGHTALYWYRQSLGQGLEFLIYFQGNSAPDKSGLPSDRFSAERTGGSVSTLTIQRTQQEDSAVYLCASSKWGGNQPQHFGDGTRLSIL.

V usage is TRBV28 and J usage is TRBJ1-5; perhaps TRBD1 as D (6 bases). Between the trimmed V and J ends, which lost 6 bases and 7 bases, there was a span of 16 bases. From germline, CDR1 is MDHEN and CDR2 SYDVKM. The CDR3 runs 14 residues. This CDR3 reads CASRVTGILQPQHF. In DNA, the CDR3 is TGTGCCAGCAGGGTTACAGGGATCTTACAGCCCCAGCATTTT.

This sequence joins TRBV7-8 and TRBJ2-2, with 11 bases lining up with TRBD2. Germline trimming cut 2 bases from V and 4 bases from J; bases unmatched to any gene: 6. Germline assignment: CDR1 SGHVS and CDR2 FQNEAQ. The CDR3 runs to 17 residues. The CDR3 sequence: CASSLFSGRASTGELFF. In nucleotides, the CDR3 is TGTGCCAGCAGCTTATTTAGCGGGAGGGCAAGCACCGGGGAGCTGTTTTTT.

CDR3 protein: CASSQRSGSYNEQFF. The DNA for the CDR3 is TGTGCCAGCAGCCAACGTAGCGGGAGCTACAATGAGCAGTTCTTC. The V call is TRBV4-2, the J call TRBJ2-1, with 9 bases fitting TRBD2. CDR1 is LGHNA and CDR2 is YNFKEQ in the germline V gene. The V segment lost 2 bases and the J segment 3 bases; nucleotides outside the gene matches: 2. The CDR3 extends over 15 amino acids.

The V gene is TRBV28, the J gene TRBJ1-2, with 12 bases fitting TRBD1. Germline V lookup: CDR1 MDHEN, CDR2 SYDVKM. V dropped 5 bases and J dropped 7; count of bases not matched to a gene: 8. The CDR3 is 15 residues long. This CDR3 reads CASSGPGQGAVGYTF. CDR3 nucleotides: TGTGCCAGCAGTGGCCCGGGACAGGGGGCGGTTGGCTACACCTTC.

The chain combines TRBV6-1 with TRBJ1-2, with D tentatively TRBD1 (5 bases). CDR3 length: 17 amino acids. Germline V gives CDR1 MNHNS, CDR2 SASEGT. Trimming shortened V by 1 base and J by 5 bases, and 20 bases separated the two germline ends. DNA of the CDR3: TGTGCCAGCAGTGAAGAGGGTTTTGGAGGGGCGAGGTATGGCTACACCTTC. Its translation is CASSEEGFGGARYGYTF.

V gene TRBV10-2 combines with J gene TRBJ1-4; 8 bases agree with TRBD1. CDR3 size: 15 residues. CDR1 WSHSY and CDR2 SAAADI come from the germline V gene. Unmatched junction bases numbered 13, after V lost 6 bases and J lost 10 bases. In DNA, the CDR3 is TGCGCCAGCAGAGACCGGACAGGGAGAGCGGGAAAACTGTTTTTT. Encoded protein: CASRDRTGRAGKLFF.

This chain links TRBV5-8 with TRBJ1-5; no reliable D call. The V end lost 2 bases, the J end lost 5 bases, and 8 bases lay between the germline ends. The CDR3 spans 13 residues. Looked up from germline, CDR1 is SGHTS and CDR2 is YDEGEE. Here the CDR3 reads CASSFVRDQPQHF. The CDR3 DNA reads as TGTGCCAGCAGCTTTGTGCGGGATCAGCCCCAGCATTTT.

The rearrangement uses TRBV5-6 and TRBJ2-1; a weak D match, TRBD1 (6 bases). V lost 0 bases, J lost 6 bases, and 7 bases lay in between. The length of the CDR3 is 13 residues. CDR1 and CDR2 from the germline V gene are SGHDT and YYEEEE. DNA for the CDR3: TGTGCCAGCAGCTTGGCAGGGGTCAATGAGCAGTTCTTC. Protein sequence: CASSLAGVNEQFF.

The chain has TRBV30 and TRBJ2-7; 10 bases are shared with TRBD1. V gave up 0 bases and J gave up 5 bases; unmatched junction bases: 10. The CDR3 is 16 amino acids. CDR1 and CDR2 from the germline V gene are GTSNPN and SVGIG (reference sequence). CDR3 sequence (DNA): TGTGCCTGGAGTGTAGCACGGGACAGGGGTTTCCACGAGCAGTACTTC. This codes for CAWSVARDRGFHEQYF. The entire variable domain, with the rest obtained from reference TRBV30 and TRBJ2-7, is as follows: SQTIHQWPATLVQPVGSPLSLECTVEGTSNPNLYWYRQAAGRGLQLLFYSVGIGQISSEVPQNLSASRPQDRQFILSSKKLLLSDSGFYLCAWSVARDRGFHEQYFGPGTRLTVT.

This clone was detected once. The CDR3 region is CASSYFGTTSTDTQYF. The CDR3 DNA sequence: TGTGCCAGCAGTTACTTCGGGACAACTAGCACAGATACGCAGTATTTT. The rearrangement joins TRBV6-6 to TRBJ2-3; a weak D match, TRBD1 (6 bases). The CDR3 covers 16 residues. The germline V and J ends were trimmed by 1 base and 0 bases, with 11 bases remaining between them. Germline V CDR1 and CDR2: MNHNY, SVGAGI (reference sequence).

The chain couples TRBV10-1 to TRBJ2-5, with 8 bases lining up with TRBD2. The CDR3 is 15 amino acids. The junction had 7 bases not matched to a gene; V was cut back by 3 bases and J by 4 bases. From germline, CDR1 is WNHNN and CDR2 SYGVQD (reference sequence). For the CDR3, the DNA is TGCGCCAGCAGTGACAGCCTAGCGGGTAGAGAGACCCAGTACTTC. Residues: CASSDSLAGRETQYF.

The rearrangement links TRBV7-8 to TRBJ2-7, with TRBD2 as a possible D gene (6 bases). V shed 0 bases and J shed 2 bases, with 8 bases lying between them. Germline V gene lookup returns CDR1 SGHVS and CDR2 FQNEAQ. This CDR3 is 14 amino acids long. The CDR3 DNA sequence: TGTGCCAGCAGCTTAGCCGGGGGTCCCTACGAGCAGTACTTC. Protein product: CASSLAGGPYEQYF.

V and J are TRBV6-5 and TRBJ2-3; D may be TRBD2 (5 bases). Trimming removed 6 bases at V and 1 base at J, with 8 bases between. Germline lookup yields CDR1 MNHEY and CDR2 SVGAGI. The CDR3 runs to 13 residues. In nucleotides, the CDR3 is TGTGCCAGCAGCCCCGGGGGCACAGATACGCAGTATTTT. Its protein product is CASSPGGTDTQYF.

The V and J genes are TRBV9 and TRBJ2-1; D ambiguous. Trimming pared 0 bases from V and 3 bases from J, leaving 7 bases between. This CDR3 is built from 14 residues. Looked up from germline, CDR1 is SGDLS and CDR2 is YYNGEE. The CDR3 here is CASSVADFYNEQFF. The CDR3, as DNA: TGTGCCAGCAGCGTAGCAGACTTCTACAATGAGCAGTTCTTC.

This clone appeared a single time. The CDR3 nucleotides are TGTGCCATCAGTGAGACGGGAAGTGAGACCCAGTACTTC. The encoded protein is CAISETGSETQYF. This chain uses TRBV10-3 with TRBJ2-5; D perhaps matches TRBD2 (5 bases). Trimming removed 2 bases from V and 5 bases from J, with 9 bases in between. The CDR3 spans 13 residues. Germline V gene lookup returns CDR1 ENHRY and CDR2 SYGVKD.

The gene calls are TRBV27 and TRBJ2-7, with 13 bases that match TRBD2. The ends lost 6 bases at V and 2 bases at J; junction bases unmatched: 7. Germline CDR1 and CDR2: MNHEY and SMNVEV (reference sequence). This CDR3 contains 16 residues. CDR3 DNA sequence: TGTGCCAGCAGGGGACTAGCGGGAAAAGAAGCCTACGAGCAGTACTTC. Translated: CASRGLAGKEAYEQYF.